Detailed here is one T cell receptor (beta chain). The target of this receptor is not known. Base-call qualities are not available, and no considerably larger clone is one nucleotide away. This sample stems from a study of blood T cells in healthy people across ages (dated by TCRdb to the mid-2010s). About the investigation overall: In model experiments, template switching captured roughly one uniquely barcoded TCR beta cDNA molecule for every two T cells. Age-related changes in TCR beta repertoire diversity were measured in the study by deep sequencing normalized with unique cDNA molecular identifiers. The donors were split into four age groups: young (average around 15 years), middle-aged (nearly 40), aged (62) and long-lived (approximately 89). Two additional independent replicas of 1 million unique cDNA reads from the same blood draw were analyzed for two donors (one aged 18 to 30 and one aged 80 or older).

General findings and caveats noted by the study authors: Because profiling used bulk unsorted PBMCs, naive and antigen-experienced compartments could not be compared conclusively. Total diversity estimates from one million sequenced T cells were considered lower bounds and underestimates. Observed TCR beta diversity correlated strongly with the percentage of naive T cells measured by flow cytometry. Observed TCR beta diversity per million T cells fell roughly linearly with age, and a significant reduction was already apparent by age roughly 40. The long-lived group showed more naive CD4+ T cells, fewer expanded clones and increased TCR diversity than the aged group, suggesting age selection. Donor CMV infection status was unknown, potentially confounding age-related changes in expanded clonotypes.

The donors were 40 or so Caucasian individuals from Russia, aged about 6 to 95 years, who were systemically healthy. Each donor gave ten milliliters of peripheral blood, collected into EDTA-treated Vacutainer tubes. Ficoll-Paque density-gradient centrifugation was used to isolate PBMCs, with at least 7 million obtained per sample. Total RNA was extracted from PBMCs with Trizol reagent, with at least 6 micrograms obtained per sample. For every donor, an aliquot of PBMCs went through flow cytometry to measure the percentages of naive CD45RAhigh/CD27high T cells. Deletion took 3 bases off V and 4 bases off J, with a span of 9 bases between the germline ends. Its CDR3 holds 13 amino acids, cysteine through phenylalanine. The CDR3 DNA has 39 bases and is translated from base 1. Per the germline V gene, MDHEN is the CDR1 and SYDVKM is the CDR2. Receptor libraries were prepared by 5' RACE. Sequenced on an Illumina HiSeq 2500. A second PCR of about 7 to 12 cycles was run with a J-beta primer mix and a sample-barcoded 5' primer. Each TCR beta cDNA molecule received a unique molecular identifier from a template-switch 5' adaptor carrying 12 random nucleotides. Each sample yielded at least 2.5 million CDR3-containing paired-end reads. First-strand cDNA was synthesized from all RNA with the Mint cDNA synthesis kit, primed by a TRBC-specific oligonucleotide. Following uracil-DNA glycosylase treatment, a first 18-cycle PCR with universal primers M1SS and BC2_uni_R was performed on all cDNA. Turning to the authors' computational methods: Normalization of each sample was performed by random selection of 1 million high-quality reads, each carrying a distinct molecular identifier. Instead of being binned into consensus sequences, reads that shared molecular identifiers were thrown out. MiTCR, with a Q25 quality threshold and the strictest error-elimination algorithm, was used for CDR3 identification, clonotype clustering and error correction. A nonparametric unseen species model with Euler transformation was used to estimate a lower bound on total TCR beta diversity. The public reads were reanalyzed by TCRdb: fastp trimming at Q25, MiXCR alignment, in-frame beta chains only. One record per CDR3 amino acid sequence lists the most common genes and DNA. What appears here as the V and J calls and clone size reflects TCRdb's work, not the paper's. The sample data list about 840,000 distinct CDR3 sequences, and 25% to 30% of these were observed just once. The ten largest account for approximately 10% of the sample.

The same specimen was also included in a second study, on T cells of mothers and their children. Taken from the second paper: The donors were nine systemically healthy Caucasian individuals, made up of three mothers and their six children. cDNA synthesis used all of the extracted RNA, with roughly 1.5 ug of RNA in each 15 ul reaction. Sample barcodes and 2-4 random nucleotides were added via the M1S primer in the second PCR. Each mother yielded over 9 million TCR beta CDR3 reads and each child 3 million to 3.5 million reads. TCR recombination output is similarly shaped by thymic selection in related and unrelated pairs, with a minor effect exerted by inherited differences. Normalized repertoire overlap was always slightly but never significantly higher in related than unrelated mother-child pairs. With a sensitivity of about 100 clones per million clonotypes, no persistent microchimeric T cell clones were detected. Deep NGS was used in the study to compare the TCR beta repertoires of mothers and children and to look for features that separate related mother-child pairs from unrelated individuals. The mean age was around 40 +/- 4 years for the mothers and about 12 +/- 4 years for the children. After adapter ligation was performed with NEBNext reagents, the libraries were sequenced on an Illumina HiSeq 2000 with 100+100 nt paired-end reads. To prevent cross-contamination, the mother and child libraries were prepared one month apart and sequenced in separate runs. Between roughly 450,000 and 2,200,000 distinct TCR beta clonotypes were identified per donor. Naive TCR beta clonotypes were estimated from low-frequency clonotypes matched to each donor's FACS-determined naive share, without sorting.

Sequenced input: blood. This sequence was found in a woman between 40 and 50 years old in good health. Rearrangement joined TRBV28 to TRBJ1-2, with the D gene uncertain. The CDR3 region has the sequence CASSFGRFYGYTF. The DNA sequence follows: TGTGCCAGCAGTTTCGGCAGATTCTATGGCTACACCTTC.